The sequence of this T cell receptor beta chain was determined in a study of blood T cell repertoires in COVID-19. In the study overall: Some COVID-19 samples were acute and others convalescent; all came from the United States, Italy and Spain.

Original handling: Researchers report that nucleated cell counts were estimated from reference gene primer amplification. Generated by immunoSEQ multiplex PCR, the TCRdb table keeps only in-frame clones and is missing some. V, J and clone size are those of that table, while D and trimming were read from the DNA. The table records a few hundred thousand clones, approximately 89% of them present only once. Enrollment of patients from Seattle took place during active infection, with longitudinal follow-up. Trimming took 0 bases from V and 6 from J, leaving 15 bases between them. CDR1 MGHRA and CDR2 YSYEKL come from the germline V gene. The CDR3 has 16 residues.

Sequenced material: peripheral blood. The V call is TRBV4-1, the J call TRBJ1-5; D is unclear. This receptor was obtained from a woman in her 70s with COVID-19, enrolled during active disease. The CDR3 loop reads CASSQESGYGVQPQHF. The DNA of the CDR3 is TGCGCCAGCAGCCAAGAGTCCGGGTACGGGGTTCAGCCCCAGCATTTT.